This T cell receptor beta chain comes out of a study of cytomegalovirus exposure and HLA in healthy donors. For the study at large: Researchers previously reported finding fewer than 140 million unique TCR beta sequences from about 179 million T cells.

With regard to this clone: What it binds is not known.

The germline gives CDR1 LNHNV, CDR2 YYDKDF (reference sequence). J gave up 9 bases and V 3 bases, and 4 bases lay outside the gene matches. The CDR3 contains 15 residues. PCR was performed using 60 Vbeta and 13 Jbeta primers. Repertoires were generated with immunoSEQ multiplex PCR, while TCRdb's copy carries only in-frame clones and drops some. This table holds about 130,000 clones, approximately 79% found once. Study findings and constraints: Near-uniform donor sequencing depth was presumed by presence/absence analyses. Diagnosis of cytomegalovirus status made by the classifier reportedly showed high specificity and sensitivity. Fewer N-insertions (relative to the approximately 670-donor mean) were reportedly seen in an Asian-associated ancestry cluster in a later analysis.

J is TRBJ2-1 and V is TRBV15, with 14 bases fitting TRBD2. This clonotype originated in a man aged 35-49 years in good health and CMV-seropositive. The specimen was PBMCs. The CDR3 spells CATSRPGLAGVEQFF. The CDR3 DNA reads TGTGCCACCAGCAGGCCGGGACTAGCGGGAGTTGAGCAGTTCTTC.